The clone carrying this TCR beta chain came up a few times. Antigen specificity is unknown. TCRdb keeps only in-frame clones here, not all; method: immunoSEQ multiplex PCR. The top ten clones hold 10% to 15% of a sample with around 19,000 clones, over 75% of them seen once. The data were taken from a study of T cell clones after liver transplantation. Study-wide context: In this trial, immunosuppression withdrawal was attempted within 2 years of liver transplant.

Points from the study as a whole: In a couple of subjects, few donor cells limited the measurable donor-reactive repertoire.

V shed 5 bases and J 2 bases; nucleotides not matched to a gene: 5. The CDR3 totals 15 residues. In germline, CDR1 is MNHEY, CDR2 SMNVEV (reference sequence). The source is a human donor who received a liver transplant. The chain uses TRBV27 and TRBJ2-4, with TRBD1 matching 8 bases. The sequenced sample was CD8+ T cells from blood, obtained before liver transplant. The CDR3, as DNA: TGTGCCAGCAGTGAACGGACAGGGCCCAAAAACATTCAGTACTTC. Residues: CASSERTGPKNIQYF.